This T cell receptor beta chain was sequenced during a study of CD8 T cells in ankylosing spondylitis. Notes on the study in general: From matched ankylosing spondylitis synovial fluid, disease-linked clones were reportedly recovered at significantly enriched levels. For ankylosing spondylitis blood, a TCR beta motif of about eight highly homologous variants appeared characteristic.

This clonotype was seen many times. As yet, its antigen is unknown. TCRdb reprocessed the 5' RACE reads via MiXCR and lists one record per CDR3 protein. The table records about 340,000 distinct CDR3 sequences, 7.5% to 9% of them present only once. Sequencing was performed on blood, either unsorted or a sorted T cell fraction (not recorded which). This clonotype was obtained from a male donor with ankylosing spondylitis.

The CDR3 spells CASSEYGQDYGYTF. The CDR3 DNA reads TGTGCCAGCAGTGAATATGGTCAGGACTATGGCTACACCTTC. This chain connects TRBV25-1 to TRBJ1-2; D is unresolved. V was shortened by 0 bases and J by 3 bases, with 8 bases between the two germline ends. The germline V gene has CDR1 MGHDK and CDR2 SYGVNS. This CDR3 has 14 amino acids.